The clone carrying this T cell receptor (beta chain) was recorded once. The record originates from a study of blood T cell repertoires in COVID-19. Germline CDR1 and CDR2: GTSNPN and SVGIG (reference sequence). This CDR3 has 13 amino acids. V shed 7 bases and J 7 bases; nucleotides not matched to a gene: 9. Profiling relied on immunoSEQ multiplex PCR, and the TCRdb table lists in-frame clones only, not all of them. The sample includes around 140,000 clones, around nine tenths of them seen just once. This sequence was found in a man aged 45-65 years with active or convalescent COVID-19. This chain connects TRBV30 to TRBJ1-4; 7 nucleotides align to TRBD1. The sample comprised peripheral blood. CDR3 residues: CASGGGGGEKLFF. CDR3 DNA sequence: TGTGCCTCTGGAGGGGGCGGCGGTGAAAAACTGTTTTTT. Full variable domain (outside the CDR3, taken from reference TRBV30 and TRBJ1-4): SQTIHQWPATLVQPVGSPLSLECTVEGTSNPNLYWYRQAAGRGLQLLFYSVGIGQISSEVPQNLSASRPQDRQFILSSKKLLLSDSGFYLCASGGGGGEKLFFGSGTQLSVL.